Below are 21 T cell receptor beta chains sequenced from a single sample in a study of molecular identifiers for immune sequencing clone quantification (dated by TCRdb to between 2018 and 2020). Library preparation used PCR. The reads were generated on a NextSeq 500. TCRdb reran the public reads through fastp at Q25 and MiXCR, keeping productive beta chains. For every CDR3 protein sequence, its rows merge into one entry that carries the most common genes and DNA. For this sample there are about 630,000 distinct CDR3 sequences; roughly 27% appear just once. 0.78% of the sample is held by the ten biggest clonotypes. Material for sequencing was naive CD8+ T cells from blood, with Jurkat cell RNA spiked in. Sample cell subset or site, as interpreted from the label and publication: FACS-sorted CD8+CD4-CCR7+CD45RA+ naive T cells. The receptors shown here come from a human donor in good health. Some libraries in this study had Jurkat cell RNA spiked in.

This chain links TRBV6-2 or TRBV6-3 with TRBJ2-7; D possibly corresponds to TRBD2 (5 bases). Germline lookup yields CDR1 MNHEY and CDR2 SVGEGT. Trimming shortened V by 0 bases and J by 3 bases, and 21 bases separated the two germline ends. This CDR3 is 18 amino acids long. CDR3 coding DNA: TGTGCCAGCAGTTACTCGAGGTCGGGGTCTACCCCAATCTACGAGCAGTACTTC. This sequence encodes CASSYSRSGSTPIYEQYF.

This clonotype has just a few counts. This sequence joins TRBV19 and TRBJ2-1, with TRBD2 matching 12 bases. The germline gives CDR1 LNHDA, CDR2 SQIVND (reference sequence). The CDR3 is 17 residues long. V shed 2 bases, J shed 4 bases, and the junction held 6 bases outside the gene matches. The CDR3 region is CASSINAGTSGYNEQFF. In DNA, the CDR3 is TGTGCCAGTAGTATAAACGCCGGGACTAGCGGGTACAATGAGCAGTTCTTC.

This chain uses TRBV18 with TRBJ2-5; 8 bases line up with TRBD2. V dropped 5 bases and J dropped 2; count of bases not matched to a gene: 13. The CDR3 extends over 17 amino acids. Germline-derived CDR1 and CDR2 are KGHSH and LQKENI. CDR3 protein: CASSSVTDSGMQETQYF. CDR3 DNA sequence: TGTGCCAGCTCATCCGTCACTGATAGCGGGATGCAAGAGACCCAGTACTTC.

The chain uses TRBV6-4 and TRBJ1-5, with no clear D. Germline V gene data show CDR1 as MRHNA and CDR2 as SNTAGT. V lost 7 bases to trimming and J lost 4 bases, with 11 bases between them. The CDR3 totals 13 residues. The CDR3 bases are TGTGCCAGCATCGTGTCGGGTAATCAGCCCCAGCATTTT. Protein sequence: CASIVSGNQPQHF.

This clonotype came up once. This chain links TRBV13 with TRBJ2-2; the D gene is possibly TRBD1 (6 bases). The germline V gene encodes CDR1 PRHDT and CDR2 FYEKMQ (reference sequence). Trimming pared 1 base from V and 4 bases from J, leaving 19 bases between. The CDR3 runs to 18 residues. CDR3 sequence: CASSLVSRRGIFTGELFF. CDR3 DNA sequence: TGTGCCAGCAGCTTAGTCTCCCGCAGGGGCATCTTCACCGGGGAGCTGTTTTTT.

This clonotype occurred many times. The CDR3 nucleotides read TGCGCCAGCAGCCAAGGGCTAAACTACTACGAGCAGTACTTC. Translation gives CASSQGLNYYEQYF. The V call is TRBV4-3, the J call TRBJ2-7, with D hard to call. This CDR3 spans 14 amino acids. Germline CDR1 reads LGHNA; CDR2 reads YSLEER. Trimming pared 1 base from V and 3 bases from J, leaving 10 bases between.

This clonotype was observed a few times. The rearrangement uses TRBV4-3 and TRBJ1-1; D is perhaps TRBD1 (5 bases). V was cut by 0 bases and J by 5 bases, with 13 bases left in between. Germline CDR1 is LGHNA and CDR2 is YSLEER. CDR3 length: 15 residues. The CDR3 DNA reads as TGCGCCAGCAGCCAAGATCTTGGGGGTTATACTGAAGCTTTCTTT. This sequence encodes CASSQDLGGYTEAFF.

This clonotype was observed at least ten times. The chain carries TRBV4-1 and TRBJ2-7, with D possibly matching TRBD1 (6 bases). The CDR3 length is 15 residues. V shed 4 bases and J shed 2 bases, with 15 bases lying between them. CDR1 and CDR2 (germline): MGHRA, YSYEKL. CDR3 sequence reads: CASSPSSDRAYEQYF. DNA of the CDR3: TGCGCCAGCAGCCCTAGCTCGGACAGAGCCTACGAGCAGTACTTC.

The J gene is TRBJ2-7, the V gene TRBV15; a possible D gene is TRBD1 (5 bases). Germline V gives CDR1 LNHNV, CDR2 YYDKDF (reference sequence). The CDR3 runs 13 residues. The V end was cut by 8 bases, the J end by 1 base, with 12 bases between. This CDR3 is CATSHRTSYEQYF. The CDR3 DNA reads as TGTGCCACCTCTCACAGGACGTCCTACGAGCAGTACTTC.

The table lists this clonotype with many counts. The chain uses TRBV7-9 and TRBJ2-5; tentative D call: TRBD2 (6 bases). Germline loops: CDR1 SEHNR, CDR2 FQNEAQ (reference sequence). V was trimmed by 3 bases and J by 5 bases, leaving 19 bases between them. CDR3 size: 16 residues. The CDR3 reads CASSFGPDTREETQYF. The CDR3 nucleotides read TGTGCCAGCAGCTTCGGGCCGGACACTCGGGAGGAGACCCAGTACTTC.

The chain is built from TRBV5-1 and TRBJ2-2; TRBD1 agrees at 10 bases. The germline CDR1 and CDR2 sequences are SGHRS and YFSETQ. The trim removed 3 bases at V and 4 bases at J, leaving 3 bases unmatched. The CDR3 is made up of 15 amino acids. CDR3 nucleotide sequence: TGCGCCAGCAGCTGGACAGGGGGACTCACCGGGGAGCTGTTTTTT. Translation gives CASSWTGGLTGELFF.

As regards this clonotype: One junction end does not reproduce the germline sequence, and a read error may be involved. The chain joins TRBV7-9 to TRBJ2-7, with no clear D. CDR3 length: 15 amino acids. The germline V gene encodes CDR1 SEHNR and CDR2 FQNEAQ (reference sequence). The DNA for the CDR3 is TGTGCCTGCAGCCCCCCCGTGGGAACCTCCTACGAGCAGTACTTC. Translating it yields CACSPPVGTSYEQYF.

This clonotype appeared a few times. The J gene is TRBJ1-2, the V gene TRBV25-1, with D unclear. The germline V gene encodes CDR1 MGHDK and CDR2 SYGVNS. This CDR3 has 14 amino acids. The ends were cut back, 10 bases at V and 1 base at J, with 16 bases in the middle. CDR3 residues: CATEGRTRNYGYTF. The CDR3, as DNA: TGTGCCACCGAAGGACGGACCCGTAACTATGGCTACACCTTC.

The chain couples TRBV13 to TRBJ2-7; D might be TRBD1 or TRBD2, each matching 5 bases. Germline CDR1 is PRHDT and CDR2 is FYEKMQ (reference sequence). The CDR3 sequence is 15 residues long. Trimming stripped 5 bases from V and 2 bases from J, with 16 bases between. Here the CDR3 DNA reads TGTGCCAGCAGCCCCAGTGAGGGGCCCCCCTACGAGCAGTACTTC. It encodes CASSPSEGPPYEQYF.

This clonotype was seen only a few times. V and J are TRBV19 and TRBJ2-5; 8 bases agree with TRBD1. The length of the CDR3 is 16 residues. Unmatched junction bases numbered 6, after V lost 3 bases and J lost 0 bases. Germline V lookup: CDR1 LNHDA, CDR2 SQIVND (reference sequence). The CDR3 bases are TGTGCCAGTAGTATCCCCGGGACAGGCTACCAAGAGACCCAGTACTTC. Residues: CASSIPGTGYQETQYF.

This clonotype occurred a few times. An end of the junction differs from the germline gene, which may be a read error. V gene TRBV6-5 combines with J gene TRBJ2-1, with D perhaps TRBD1 (6 bases). The length of the CDR3 is 13 residues. Germline V gene lookup returns CDR1 MNHEY and CDR2 SVGAGI. CDR3 DNA sequence: TGTGCCAGCAGTCGTACAGGGTATAATGAGCAGTCCTTC. Amino acid sequence: CASSRTGYNEQSF.

The V gene is TRBV4-3, the J gene TRBJ2-3, with 11 bases that match TRBD2. The CDR3 sequence is 20 residues long. V trimming: 0 bases; J trimming: 0 bases; junction bases outside the gene matches: 11. Germline assignment: CDR1 LGHNA and CDR2 YSLEER. CDR3 sequence reads: CASSQDIRTSGRTSTDTQYF. As DNA, the CDR3 is TGCGCCAGCAGCCAAGATATTCGTACTAGCGGGAGAACTAGCACAGATACGCAGTATTTT.

This clonotype was counted ten times or more. This sequence joins TRBV20-1 and TRBJ2-7; 9 bases fit TRBD2. Germline V gene sequence: CDR1 DFQATT, CDR2 SNEGSKA (reference sequence). The V and J ends lost 2 bases and 5 bases, in that order; junction bases with no gene match: 7. The CDR3 extends over 14 amino acids. The CDR3 loop is CSARLAGASNEQYF. In DNA, the CDR3 is TGCAGTGCTAGATTAGCGGGAGCATCCAACGAGCAGTACTTC.

The chain employs TRBV11-2 and TRBJ2-7, with a tentative D call TRBD1 (6 bases). V was cut by 7 bases and J by 8 bases, with 15 bases left in between. CDR3 length: 12 residues. Per germline, CDR1 SGHAT and CDR2 FQNNGV. This chain's CDR3 is CASNDRTHQQYF. For the CDR3, the DNA is TGTGCCAGCAACGACAGGACCCACCAGCAGTACTTC.

To note about this clonotype: Possible read error: a much larger clone is one base away. The rearrangement links TRBV28 to TRBJ2-6; possibly TRBD1 for D (5 bases). Germline V gene sequence: CDR1 MDHEN, CDR2 SYDVKM. This CDR3 has 17 amino acids. For the CDR3, the DNA is TGTGCCAGCAGTTTACACAAGACCTACTCTGGGGCCGACGTCCTGACTTTC. Protein sequence: CASSLHKTYSGADVLTF. The variable domain in full, completed from reference TRBV28 and TRBJ2-6, reads DVKVTQSSRYLVKRTGEKVFLECVQDMDHENMFWYRQDPGLGLRLIYFSYDVKMKEKGDIPEGYSVSREKKERFSLILESASTNQTSMYLCASSLHKTYSGADVLTFGAGSRLTVL.

The V and J genes are TRBV5-3 and TRBJ1-1, with D unresolved. TRBV5-3 is an ORF, with its function uncertain. The CDR3 covers 15 residues. V lost 8 bases, J lost 4 bases, and 21 bases lay in between. The CDR3 is CASRKGGFGGTEAFF. CDR3 nucleotide sequence: TGTGCCAGTAGGAAGGGTGGCTTTGGAGGCACTGAAGCTTTCTTT.